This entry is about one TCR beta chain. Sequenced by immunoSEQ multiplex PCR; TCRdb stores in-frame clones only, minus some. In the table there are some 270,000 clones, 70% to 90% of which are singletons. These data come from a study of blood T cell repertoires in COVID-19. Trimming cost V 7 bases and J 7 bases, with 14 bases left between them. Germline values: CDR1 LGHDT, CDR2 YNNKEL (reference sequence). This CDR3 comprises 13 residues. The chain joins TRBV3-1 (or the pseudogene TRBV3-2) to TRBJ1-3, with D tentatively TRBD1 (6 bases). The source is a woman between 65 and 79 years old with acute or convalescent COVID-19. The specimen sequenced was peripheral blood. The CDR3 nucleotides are TGTGCCAGCACCGACAGGATCGTGAACACCATATATTTT. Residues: CASTDRIVNTIYF.